This T cell receptor beta chain came from a study of shared clonotypes between healthy human individuals. About the study: Researchers drew samples from a couple of women and three men aged 18 to 49.

Among the donors, all were Caucasian adults who lived in Nashville, Tennessee. Here immunoSEQ multiplex PCR was the method, and the copy in TCRdb shows in-frame clones only, minus some. The sample has 1,500,000 or so clones; roughly 95% are singletons. As regards this clone: Other DNA sequences in the sample encode the same CDR3.

The sequence derives from a man aged 30 to 45 in good health. The material sequenced was naive CD4+ T cells sorted from blood. Subset in this sample: CD45RA+ positively selected.

CDR3 DNA sequence: TGTGCCAGCAGCCGGGACACCAACTATGGCTACACCTTC. Protein sequence: CASSRDTNYGYTF. V gene TRBV7-9 combines with J gene TRBJ1-2; weak D call: TRBD1 (6 bases). The CDR3 contains 13 residues. V was trimmed by 5 bases and J by 2 bases, leaving 9 bases between them. The germline gives CDR1 SEHNR, CDR2 FQNEAQ (reference sequence).